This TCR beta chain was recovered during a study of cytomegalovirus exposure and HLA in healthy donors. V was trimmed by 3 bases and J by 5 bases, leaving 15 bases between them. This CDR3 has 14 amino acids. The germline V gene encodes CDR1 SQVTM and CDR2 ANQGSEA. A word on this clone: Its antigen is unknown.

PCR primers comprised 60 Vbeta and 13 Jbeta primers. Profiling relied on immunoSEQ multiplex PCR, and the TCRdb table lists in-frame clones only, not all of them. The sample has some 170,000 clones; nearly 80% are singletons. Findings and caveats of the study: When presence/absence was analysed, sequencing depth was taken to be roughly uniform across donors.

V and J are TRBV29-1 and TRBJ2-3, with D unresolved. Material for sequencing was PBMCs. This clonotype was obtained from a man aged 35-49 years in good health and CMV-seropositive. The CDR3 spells CSVERHTLGDTQYF. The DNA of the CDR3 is TGCAGCGTTGAGCGGCATACTTTAGGAGATACGCAGTATTTT.